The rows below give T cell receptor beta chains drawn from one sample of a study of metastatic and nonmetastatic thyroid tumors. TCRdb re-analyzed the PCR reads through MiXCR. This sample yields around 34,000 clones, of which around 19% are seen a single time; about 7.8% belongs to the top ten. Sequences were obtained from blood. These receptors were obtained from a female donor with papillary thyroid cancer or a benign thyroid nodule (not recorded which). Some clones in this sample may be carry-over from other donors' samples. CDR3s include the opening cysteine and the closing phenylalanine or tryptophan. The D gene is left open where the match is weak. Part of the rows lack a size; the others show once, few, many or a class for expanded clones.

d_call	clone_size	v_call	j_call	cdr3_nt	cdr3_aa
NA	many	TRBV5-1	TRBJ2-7	TGCGCCAGCAGCTTGTCTGGGCTTGAGCAGTACTTC	CASSLSGLEQYF
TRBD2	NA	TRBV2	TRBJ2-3	TGTGCCAGCAGTCAGCGGAACGGGACTAGCGGGGGTTCTAGGCAGTATTTT	CASSQRNGTSGGSRQYF
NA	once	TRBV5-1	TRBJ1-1	TGCGCCAGCAGCTTGGTGAGGGGGTTGATTGCTGAAGCTTTCTTT	CASSLVRGLIAEAFF
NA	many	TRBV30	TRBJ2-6	TGTGCCGGCCCTTTGAGCTCTGGGGCCAACGTCCTGACTTTC	CAGPLSSGANVLTF
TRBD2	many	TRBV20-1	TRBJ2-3	TGCAGCCCGGGCACGGGGGGGGGGACAGATACGCAGTATTTT	CSPGTGGGTDTQYF
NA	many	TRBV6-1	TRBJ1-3	TGTGCCAGCAGTGAAGCAACCGCCGGAAACACCATATATTTT	CASSEATAGNTIYF
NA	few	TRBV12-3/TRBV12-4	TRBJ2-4	TGTGCCAGCACCATGGAGCTGGAAAACATTCAGTACTTC	CASTMELENIQYF
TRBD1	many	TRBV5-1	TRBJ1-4	TGCGCCAGCAGCGTCGGGACAGGGACTGAAAAACTGTTTTTT	CASSVGTGTEKLFF
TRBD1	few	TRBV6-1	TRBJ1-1	TGTGCCAGCAGTGAGGACAGGAGGAACACTGAAGCTTTCTTT	CASSEDRRNTEAFF
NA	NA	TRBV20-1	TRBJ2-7	TGCAGTGCTAACAGGCGTAACTCCTACGAGCAGATCTTC	CSANRRNSYEQIF
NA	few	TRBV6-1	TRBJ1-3	TGTGCCAGCAGCCACCGGGGTTTTGGAAACACCATATATTTT	CASSHRGFGNTIYF
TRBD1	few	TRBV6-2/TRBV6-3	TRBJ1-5	TGTGCCAGCAGTTACAGGGTCAGGGGGAATCAGCCCCAGCATTTT	CASSYRVRGNQPQHF
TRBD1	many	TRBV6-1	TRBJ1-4	TGTGCCAGCAGGCCGACAGGGACTAATGAAAAACTGTTTTTT	CASRPTGTNEKLFF
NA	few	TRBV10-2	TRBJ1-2	TGCGCCAGCAGTACGGGGGCAGACTATGGCTACACCTTC	CASSTGADYGYTF
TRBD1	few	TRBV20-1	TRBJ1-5	TGCAGTGCTAGGACAGGGGGCAGTCAGCCCCAGCATTTT	CSARTGGSQPQHF
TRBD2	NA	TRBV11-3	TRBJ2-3	TGTGCCAGCAGCTTCCGAGGGACTAGCGAGGCAGATACGCAGTATTTT	CASSFRGTSEADTQYF
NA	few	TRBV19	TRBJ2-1	TGTGCCAGTAGAGCGACGGGTCGACCCAACAATGAGCAGTTCTTC	CASRATGRPNNEQFF
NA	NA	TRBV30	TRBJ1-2	TGTGCCGGGCCTGGACGGTCCTTGGGCTACACCTTC	CAGPGRSLGYTF
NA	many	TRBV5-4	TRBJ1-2	TGTGCCAGCAGCTTGGTAGGATACCCTAACTATGGCTACACCTTC	CASSLVGYPNYGYTF
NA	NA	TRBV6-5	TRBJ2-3	TGTGCCAGCAGTTACTCTCGGCCAGACACAGATACGCAGTATTTT	CASSYSRPDTDTQYF
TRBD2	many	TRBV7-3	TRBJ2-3	TGTGCCAGCAGCCGGGGGGACACAGATACGCAGTATTTT	CASSRGDTDTQYF
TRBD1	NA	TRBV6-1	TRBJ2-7	TGTGCCAGCAGTACCCGGGACAGGGGGCACTACGAGCAGTACTTC	CASSTRDRGHYEQYF
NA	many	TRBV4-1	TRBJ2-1	TGCGCCAGCAGCCATGGGGGTTCCTCCTACAATGAGCAGTTCTTC	CASSHGGSSYNEQFF
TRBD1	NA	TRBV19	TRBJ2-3	TGTGCCAGTAGTTGGAGGACAGGGGGCCACACAGATACGCAGTATTTT	CASSWRTGGHTDTQYF
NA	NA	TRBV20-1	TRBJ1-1	TGCAGTGCTCCCAGCCGGGGCACTGAAGCTTTCTTT	CSAPSRGTEAFF
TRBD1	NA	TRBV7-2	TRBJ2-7	TGTGCCAGCAGCCATCGACAGGGTCGCTACGAGCAGTACTTC	CASSHRQGRYEQYF
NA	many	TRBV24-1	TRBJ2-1	TGTGCCACCAGCCCGAGTGAGAAAAGAGTTGAGCAGTTCTTC	CATSPSEKRVEQFF
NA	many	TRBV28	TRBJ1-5	TGTGTCAGCAGAGGGGGGGTCTTAACCCAGCATTTT	CVSRGGVLTQHF
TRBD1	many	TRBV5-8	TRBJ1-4	TGTGCCAGCAGCCCGGACAGGGGAGAAGGAAAACTGTTTTTT	CASSPDRGEGKLFF
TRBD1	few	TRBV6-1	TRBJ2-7	TGTGCCAGCCGATCCGGGACAGGGACCTACGAGCAGTACTTC	CASRSGTGTYEQYF